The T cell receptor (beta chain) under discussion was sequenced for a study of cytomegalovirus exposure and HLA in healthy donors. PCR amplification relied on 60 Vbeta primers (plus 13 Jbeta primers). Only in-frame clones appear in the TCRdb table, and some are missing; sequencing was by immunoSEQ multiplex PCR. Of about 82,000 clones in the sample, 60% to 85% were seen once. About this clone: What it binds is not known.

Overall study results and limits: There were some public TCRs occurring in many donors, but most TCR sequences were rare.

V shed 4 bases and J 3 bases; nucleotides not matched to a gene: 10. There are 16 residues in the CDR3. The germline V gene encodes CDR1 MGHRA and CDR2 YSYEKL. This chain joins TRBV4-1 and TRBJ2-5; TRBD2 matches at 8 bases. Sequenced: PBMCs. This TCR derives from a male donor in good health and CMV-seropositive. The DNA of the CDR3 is TGCGCCAGCAGCCCGTGGCCGGCCGGGAGGGAAGAGACCCAGTACTTC. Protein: CASSPWPAGREETQYF.